Presented here are 8 T cell receptor beta chains from one specimen sequenced in a study of response to subunit inactivated influenza vaccine. TCRdb recomputed calls from the RT-PCR reads with MiXCR, one row per CDR3 protein. The table records approximately 530,000 distinct CDR3 sequences, 6% to 9% of them present only once. Sequenced here: PBMCs from blood, sampled roughly 24 months after vaccination. These TCRs come from a man in his fifties or sixties who received an inactivated influenza vaccine.

The table lists this clonotype with many counts. This chain links TRBV5-1 with TRBJ2-1; 13 bases are shared with TRBD2. The germline V gene has CDR1 SGHRS and CDR2 YFSETQ. The CDR3 is 17 residues long. Unmatched junction bases numbered 11, after V lost 5 bases and J lost 6 bases. The chain's CDR3 is CASRRTSGSFDRNEQFF. For the CDR3, the DNA is TGCGCCAGCAGACGGACTAGCGGGAGTTTCGATCGCAATGAGCAGTTCTTC.

This clonotype showed up just a few times. The chain is built from TRBV6-1 and TRBJ2-5; the D is unclear. V was clipped by 5 bases and J by 6 bases, with 19 bases between them. The CDR3 totals 15 residues. CDR1 is MNHNS, CDR2 SASEGT, per germline. The CDR3 DNA reads TGTGCCAGCAGTCCCACCAATGATCGTTTTCAGACCCAGTACTTC. It yields the protein CASSPTNDRFQTQYF.

The table lists this clonotype with a few counts. CDR3 sequence reads: CASMPGVNEKLFF. Here the CDR3 DNA reads TGTGCCAGCATGCCGGGGGTGAATGAAAAACTGTTTTTT. The rearrangement uses TRBV7-9 and TRBJ1-4; perhaps TRBD1 as D (5 bases). The length of the CDR3 is 13 residues. V shed 7 bases and J shed 5 bases, with 11 bases lying between them. CDR1 and CDR2 (germline): SEHNR, FQNEAQ (reference sequence).

This clonotype was seen at least ten times. The rearrangement joins TRBV25-1 to TRBJ1-5; D might be TRBD1 (6 bases). CDR1 MGHDK and CDR2 SYGVNS come from the germline V gene. The V and J ends lost 6 bases and 4 bases respectively, with 13 bases between them. The CDR3 is 14 residues long. As DNA, the CDR3 is TGTGCCAGCAGGGGACCCACAGGGAATCAGCCCCAGCATTTT. Translating gives CASRGPTGNQPQHF.

V and J are TRBV7-2 and TRBJ1-5; D call uncertain. The germline V gene encodes CDR1 SGHTA and CDR2 FQGNSA. The CDR3 loop spans 16 amino acids. V was clipped by 4 bases and J by 2 bases, with 15 bases between them. The CDR3 loop reads CASSYLPGLGNQPQHF. In DNA, the CDR3 is TGTGCCAGCAGCTACTTACCAGGCCTGGGCAATCAGCCCCAGCATTTT.

The chain combines TRBV9 with TRBJ2-1; 12 positions match TRBD2. V lost 0 bases, J lost 9 bases, and 10 bases stayed unmatched. Germline lookup yields CDR1 SGDLS and CDR2 YYNGEE. The CDR3 has 17 amino acids. CDR3: CASSVGLAGGLFPEQFF. CDR3 DNA sequence: TGTGCCAGCAGCGTAGGTCTAGCGGGGGGGCTATTTCCTGAGCAGTTCTTC.

The table lists this clonotype with many counts. The V and J genes are TRBV5-1 and TRBJ2-2; unclear D gene. The CDR3 sequence is 15 residues long. CDR1 and CDR2 from the germline V gene are SGHRS and YFSETQ. V lost 3 bases to trimming and J lost 0 bases, with 9 bases between them. The CDR3 region is CASSSGGPNTGELFF. CDR3 sequence (DNA): TGCGCCAGCAGCTCTGGTGGGCCGAACACCGGGGAGCTGTTTTTT.

This clonotype came up many times. This chain joins TRBV7-3 and TRBJ2-1; 10 bases are shared with TRBD2. The CDR3 consists of 15 residues. V was clipped by 5 bases and J by 2 bases; unmatched bases: 3. Germline values: CDR1 SGHTA, CDR2 FQGTGA. The CDR3 region is CASSQGLAAYNEQFF. DNA for the CDR3: TGTGCCAGCAGCCAAGGACTAGCGGCCTACAATGAGCAGTTCTTC. Looking up the rest from reference TRBV7-3 and TRBJ2-1 gives the full variable domain: GAGVSQTPSNKVTEKGKYVELRCDPISGHTALYWYRQSLGQGPEFLIYFQGTGAADDSGLPNDRFFAVRPEGSVSTLKIQRTERGDSAVYLCASSQGLAAYNEQFFGPGTRLTVL.